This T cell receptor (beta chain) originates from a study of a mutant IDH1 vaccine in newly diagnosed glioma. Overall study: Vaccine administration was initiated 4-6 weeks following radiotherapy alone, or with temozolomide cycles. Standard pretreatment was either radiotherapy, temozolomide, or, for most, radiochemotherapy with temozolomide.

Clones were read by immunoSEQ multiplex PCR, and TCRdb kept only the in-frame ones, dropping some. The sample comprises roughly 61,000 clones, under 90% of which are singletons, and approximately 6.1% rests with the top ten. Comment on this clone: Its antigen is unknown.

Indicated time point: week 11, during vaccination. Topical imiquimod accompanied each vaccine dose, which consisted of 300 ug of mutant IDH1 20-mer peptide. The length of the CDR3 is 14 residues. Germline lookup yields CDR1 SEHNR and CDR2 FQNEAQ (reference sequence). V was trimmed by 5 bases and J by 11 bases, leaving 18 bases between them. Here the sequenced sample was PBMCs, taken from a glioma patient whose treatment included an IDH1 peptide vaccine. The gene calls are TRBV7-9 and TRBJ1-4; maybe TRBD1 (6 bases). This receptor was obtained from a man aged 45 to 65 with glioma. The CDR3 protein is CASSLTLQGSKLFF. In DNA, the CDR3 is TGTGCCAGCAGCCTAACGCTACAGGGTTCGAAACTGTTTTTT.